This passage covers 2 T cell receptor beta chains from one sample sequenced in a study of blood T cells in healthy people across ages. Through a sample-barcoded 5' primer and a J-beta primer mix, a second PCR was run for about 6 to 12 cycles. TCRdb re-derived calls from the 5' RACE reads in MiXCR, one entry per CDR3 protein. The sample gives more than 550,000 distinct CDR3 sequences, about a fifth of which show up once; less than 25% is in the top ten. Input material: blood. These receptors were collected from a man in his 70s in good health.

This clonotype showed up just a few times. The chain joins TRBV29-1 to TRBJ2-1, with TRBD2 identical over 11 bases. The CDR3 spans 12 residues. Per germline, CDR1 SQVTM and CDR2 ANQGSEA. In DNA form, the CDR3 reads TGCACGGGGACTAGCGGATACAATGAGCAGTTCTTC. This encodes CTGTSGYNEQFF.

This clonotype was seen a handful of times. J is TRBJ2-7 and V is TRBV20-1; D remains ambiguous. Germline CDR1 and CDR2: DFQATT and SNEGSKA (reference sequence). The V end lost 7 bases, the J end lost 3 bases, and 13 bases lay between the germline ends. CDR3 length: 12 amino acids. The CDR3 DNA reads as TGCAGTGATGGAGACATAGACTACGAGCAGTACTTC. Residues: CSDGDIDYEQYF.